This TCR beta chain was obtained from a study of T cell responses to AZD1222 COVID-19 vaccine. Produced via immunoSEQ multiplex PCR; TCRdb's table is partial and in-frame only. Here the sample spans tens of thousands of clones, around 90% being singletons. Study-wide findings and caveats: Vaccine-related CD4 TCRs covered spike, predominating at 160-218 and 743-854. Scientists sampled the repertoires only once the peak T cell response had passed. At study baseline, merely more than 5 AZD1222 recipients were seropositive.

The trim removed 6 bases at V and 7 bases at J, leaving 17 bases unmatched. There are 15 residues in the CDR3. Germline V lookup: CDR1 SQVTM, CDR2 ANQGSEA. Turning to this clone: Its specificity is unknown.

This chain links TRBV29-1 with TRBJ1-1; 7 positions match TRBD1. This clonotype was obtained from an adult who received the AZD1222 COVID-19 vaccine. The sequenced sample was peripheral blood, obtained 28 days after the second AZD1222 dose. The CDR3 coding sequence is TGCAGCGTGGGGGAGGGGGCACCGACGGATAGTGAAGCTTTCTTT. Amino acid sequence: CSVGEGAPTDSEAFF.